The 5 T cell receptor beta chains below were found in one sample sequenced in a study of regulatory T cells in long-lasting Graves disease. Time point noted: persistent/refractory GD, antithyroid drugs over 5 years with positive TRAb. RNA extracted from PBMCs served as the sequencing template. To make TCR beta libraries, researchers used iRepertoire HTBI primers and Arm-PCR of CDR3 regions. TCRdb analysed the multiplex PCR reads with MiXCR anew, one entry per CDR3 protein. There are about 290,000 distinct CDR3 sequences in the sample; around 21% occur only once, and approximately 53% lies in the top ten. The input for sequencing was peripheral blood mononuclear cells (PBMCs), taken when the disease was refractory, from a patient treated with antithyroid drugs. These receptors came from a female donor with Graves disease.

The gene calls are TRBV7-8 and TRBJ2-7; D not certain. V dropped 0 bases and J dropped 2 bases, with 11 bases sitting between them. The CDR3 has 15 residues. The germline gives CDR1 SGHVS, CDR2 FQNEAQ. CDR3 nucleotides: TGTGCCAGCAGCTTAGCTTCGGATCTTACCTACGAGCAGTACTTC. Translating it yields CASSLASDLTYEQYF. Variable domain in full (rest from reference TRBV7-8 and TRBJ2-7): GAGVSQSPRYKVAKRGQDVALRCDPISGHVSLFWYQQALGQGPEFLTYFQNEAQLDKSGLPSDRFFAERPEGSVSTLKIQRTQQEDSAVYLCASSLASDLTYEQYFGPGTRLTVT.

The chain recombines TRBV19 with TRBJ1-5, with TRBD1 as a possible D gene (5 bases). Germline lookup yields CDR1 LNHDA and CDR2 SQIVND (reference sequence). The CDR3 is made up of 14 amino acids. V shed 9 bases and J shed 4 bases, with 16 bases lying between them. CDR3 amino acids: CASRTGLSNQPQHF. CDR3 nucleotide sequence: TGTGCCAGCCGAACAGGTTTAAGTAATCAGCCCCAGCATTTT. The whole variable domain, filled in from reference TRBV19 and TRBJ1-5, reads DGGITQSPKYLFRKEGQNVTLSCEQNLNHDAMYWYRQDPGQGLRLIYYSQIVNDFQKGDIAEGYSVSREKKESFPLTVTSAQKNPTAFYLCASRTGLSNQPQHFGDGTRLSIL.

About this clonotype: A much larger clonotype is one base distant, so this may be a read error. The rearrangement links TRBV29-1 to TRBJ1-2; no reliable D call. CDR1 and CDR2 from the germline V gene are SQVTM and ANQGSEA. This CDR3 has 14 amino acids. V dropped 6 bases and J dropped 4 bases, with 18 bases sitting between them. CDR3 sequence reads: CSVPTRGGSYGYTF. CDR3 coding DNA: TGCAGCGTCCCAACCCGGGGAGGAAGCTATGGCTACACCTTC.

This clonotype was picked up many times. The chain recombines TRBV20-1 with TRBJ1-1; D remains unclear. Trimming cost V 3 bases and J 4 bases, with 6 bases left between them. Germline V gene lookup returns CDR1 DFQATT and CDR2 SNEGSKA (reference sequence). This CDR3 contains 11 residues. CDR3 sequence: CSASQSTEAFF. In nucleotides, the CDR3 is TGCAGTGCTAGCCAGAGCACTGAAGCTTTCTTT.

The V call is TRBV6-2 or TRBV6-3, the J call TRBJ1-5, with 7 bases matching TRBD1. CDR3 length: 13 amino acids. The trim removed 6 bases at V and 7 bases at J, leaving 6 bases unmatched. Germline V gene sequence: CDR1 MNHEY, CDR2 SVGEGT. CDR3 DNA sequence: TGTGCCAGCAGCCCCGGACAGGCACAGCCCCAGCATTTT. This sequence encodes CASSPGQAQPQHF.